A single sample gave rise to the 9 T cell receptor beta chains below, sequenced in a study of blood T cell repertoires in COVID-19. Measured with immunoSEQ multiplex PCR; TCRdb has only the in-frame clones, and not every one. The repertoire has a few hundred thousand clones, around 87% of them found once; the top ten carry more than 9%. The specimen sequenced was peripheral blood. Receptors originate from a woman in her 30s with COVID-19, enrolled during active disease.

The chain's CDR3 is CASSQGPAGGPDTQYF. CDR3 coding DNA: TGCGCCAGCAGCCAGGGGCCAGCGGGAGGGCCGGATACGCAGTATTTT. The rearrangement links TRBV4-1 to TRBJ2-3, with 10 bases identical to TRBD2. V was pared by 3 bases and J by 6 bases, with 9 bases of the junction left unmatched. This CDR3 is built from 16 residues. CDR1 and CDR2 from the germline V gene are MGHRA and YSYEKL.

The chain carries TRBV27 and TRBJ2-1; D may be TRBD2 (6 bases). CDR1 is MNHEY, CDR2 SMNVEV, per germline (reference sequence). The CDR3 has 13 residues. The V gene lost 3 bases and the J gene lost 14 bases, with 17 bases spanning the gap. This chain's CDR3 is CASSFGVAGSKFF. Here the CDR3 DNA reads TGTGCCAGCAGTTTCGGGGTGGCGGGATCGAAGTTCTTC.

The chain links TRBV5-4 to TRBJ2-7, with D possibly TRBD1 on 6 matching bases. V dropped 3 bases and J dropped 1 base, with 11 bases sitting between them. This CDR3 contains 14 residues. CDR1 SGHNT and CDR2 YYREEE come from the germline V gene (reference sequence). CDR3 nucleotide sequence: TGTGCCAGCAGCTCAACAGGGAAGTCCTACGAGCAGTACTTC. As protein: CASSSTGKSYEQYF. Drawing the rest from reference TRBV5-4 and TRBJ2-7, the complete variable domain is ETGVTQSPTHLIKTRGQQVTLRCSSQSGHNTVSWYQQALGQGPQFIFQYYREEENGRGNFPPRFSGLQFPNYSSELNVNALELDDSALYLCASSSTGKSYEQYFGPGTRLTVT.

The chain employs TRBV12-5 and TRBJ2-1, with D possibly being TRBD2 (6 bases). With 1 base removed from V and 10 bases from J, the gap between germline ends came to 14 bases. The V gene's germline CDR1 is LGHNT and CDR2 FRNRAP. This CDR3 spans 14 amino acids. CDR3 DNA sequence: TGTGCTAGTGGTTTGGGGGGACTGGGAAGCGAGCAGTTCTTC. Its protein is CASGLGGLGSEQFF.

V and J are TRBV4-1 and TRBJ2-7; 8 nucleotides line up with TRBD1. With V trimmed by 0 bases and J by 5 bases, 6 bases remained unmatched. The CDR3 extends over 15 amino acids. Germline CDR1 is MGHRA and CDR2 is YSYEKL. The CDR3 nucleotides are TGCGCCAGCAGCCAAGAATCCCAGGGGGCCGACGAGCAGTACTTC. Amino acids: CASSQESQGADEQYF.

The rearrangement joins TRBV28 to TRBJ2-7; the D gene is possibly TRBD2 (5 bases). The V and J ends lost 7 bases and 2 bases respectively, with 12 bases between them. CDR1 is MDHEN and CDR2 is SYDVKM in the germline V gene. The CDR3 totals 13 residues. CDR3 amino acids: CASMRAAPYEQYF. CDR3 nucleotide sequence: TGTGCCAGCATGCGGGCTGCCCCCTACGAGCAGTACTTC.

This rearrangement joins TRBV5-6 to TRBJ1-2; D ambiguous. The CDR3 has 15 amino acids. The germline CDR1 and CDR2 sequences are SGHDT and YYEEEE. Trimming stripped 3 bases from V and 0 bases from J, with 12 bases between. The CDR3 nucleotides are TGTGCCAGCAGCTCCTTCAGCGACCCTAACTATGGCTACACCTTC. It specifies CASSSFSDPNYGYTF.

This chain uses TRBV5-1 with TRBJ1-3; D is unresolved. V was cut by 0 bases and J by 4 bases, with 8 bases left in between. This CDR3 comprises 14 residues. Germline CDR1 is SGHRS and CDR2 is YFSETQ. CDR3: CASSLDSRGNTIYF. The DNA for the CDR3 is TGCGCCAGCAGCTTGGACAGTAGAGGAAACACCATATATTTT.

This rearrangement joins TRBV6-5 to TRBJ2-2, with D uncertain. The CDR3 covers 13 residues. Germline CDR1 and CDR2: MNHEY and SVGAGI. The ends were cut back, 0 bases at V and 6 bases at J, with 5 bases in the middle. CDR3 sequence: CASSYSSAGELFF. The DNA for the CDR3 is TGTGCCAGCAGTTACTCCTCGGCCGGGGAGCTGTTTTTT.